By proportion, the clone carrying this T cell receptor (beta chain) is hyperexpanded. The time point was: sample taken at primary tumor resection. Unsorted whole RNA samples from tumor, nontumor lung or frozen PBMC were sequenced. The data stem from a study of spatial heterogeneity in lung cancer. TCRdb independently ran MiXCR on the 5' RACE reads; one entry per CDR3 protein. Counted here are approximately 410 distinct CDR3 sequences, about 17% occurring once; the ten biggest clones make up roughly a quarter. This CDR3 contains 10 residues. V lost 6 bases and J lost 4, with 4 bases in between. Germline lookup yields CDR1 SGHRS and CDR2 YFSETQ.

This specimen was normal lung tissue next to the tumor, taken at surgery. The V call is TRBV5-1, the J call TRBJ1-1; unclear D gene. The clonotype was recovered from a female donor with early-stage non-small cell lung cancer. The CDR3 reads CASKGTEAFF. The CDR3 DNA reads as TGCGCCAGCAAAGGCACTGAAGCTTTCTTT.